These 30 T cell receptor beta chains were all obtained from the same sample, sequenced in a study of response to subunit inactivated influenza vaccine (dated by TCRdb to 2016 to 2019). Library construction relied on RT-PCR. TCRdb shows the sequencer as Illumina HiSeq 2500. The raw public reads went through TCRdb reprocessing: fastp at Q25, MiXCR clone calling, in-frame beta chains kept. For every CDR3 protein sequence, its rows merge into one entry that carries the most common genes and DNA. The sample table shows hundreds of thousands of distinct CDR3 sequences, and 12% are seen once. Jointly, the top ten make up roughly a tenth of the sample. The sequences come from PBMCs from blood, collected on the day of vaccination. These receptors were obtained from a man in his fifties or sixties who received an inactivated influenza vaccine. Donor details come from another sample of the same person, matched by shared clones.

This chain connects TRBV5-1 to TRBJ1-3; D is unclear. V lost 0 bases and J lost 6, with 7 bases in between. The CDR3 has 13 amino acids. In germline, CDR1 is SGHRS, CDR2 YFSETQ. Here the CDR3 DNA reads TGCGCCAGCAGCTTGGAGGTTGAAAACACCATATATTTT. Its translation is CASSLEVENTIYF.

This clonotype was seen many times. This chain uses TRBV7-2 with TRBJ2-7; D might be TRBD1 (5 bases). Germline V gene lookup returns CDR1 SGHTA and CDR2 FQGNSA. Trimming stripped 1 base from V and 9 bases from J, with 7 bases between. The CDR3 spans 11 residues. CDR3 bases: TGTGCCAGCAGCTTAGTAACAGGGCAGTACTTC. This encodes CASSLVTGQYF.

The chain links TRBV6-5 to TRBJ2-7; D might be TRBD2 (6 bases). Trimming took off 4 bases at V and 5 bases at J, with 15 bases between the two ends. Germline CDR1 MNHEY, CDR2 SVGAGI. The CDR3 has 14 amino acids. This CDR3 is CASSSPGGGNEQYF. Written as DNA, the CDR3 is TGTGCCAGCAGTTCCCCAGGAGGAGGGAACGAGCAGTACTTC.

This clonotype was picked up many times. The chain couples TRBV5-1 to TRBJ2-5; 9 bases agree with TRBD2. V trimming: 4 bases; J trimming: 5 bases; junction bases outside the gene matches: 15. Germline CDR1 and CDR2: SGHRS and YFSETQ. The CDR3 contains 17 residues. This CDR3 is CASSARLTSGLEETQYF. The CDR3 nucleotides are TGCGCCAGCAGCGCCCGATTGACTAGCGGCTTAGAGGAGACCCAGTACTTC.

V and J are TRBV7-9 and TRBJ2-3; 7 bases align to TRBD1. The germline V gene encodes CDR1 SEHNR and CDR2 FQNEAQ (reference sequence). This CDR3 contains 14 residues. The J segment lost 6 bases and the V segment lost 0 bases, leaving 3 bases of the junction unmatched. In DNA, the CDR3 is TGTGCCAGCAGCTTAGCAGGGGGCTGGGATACGCAGTATTTT. This sequence encodes CASSLAGGWDTQYF.

The CDR3 sequence: CASSPSQLAWSDTQYF. DNA for the CDR3: TGTGCCAGCAGTCCGTCCCAACTAGCGTGGTCAGATACGCAGTATTTT. J is TRBJ2-3 and V is TRBV12-3 or TRBV12-4; 7 nucleotides align to TRBD2. Losses at the gene ends were 5 bases for V and 4 bases for J; bases not matched to a gene: 12. CDR3 length equals 16 residues.

This clonotype occurred a few times. The chain recombines TRBV20-1 with TRBJ1-5, with D unresolved. The CDR3 totals 14 residues. Germline V CDR1 and CDR2: DFQATT, SNEGSKA (reference sequence). V was pared by 1 base and J by 3 bases, with 10 bases between. The CDR3 sequence is CSARVGGVNQPQHF. The CDR3 bases are TGCAGTGCTAGAGTGGGTGGGGTCAATCAGCCCCAGCATTTT.

The chain employs TRBV7-8 and TRBJ2-3, with unresolved D. CDR3 length: 14 residues. The V gene lost 0 bases and the J gene lost 2 bases, with 6 bases spanning the gap. The germline CDR1 and CDR2 sequences are SGHVS and FQNEAQ. CDR3 in amino acids: CASSLAMDTDTQYF. The CDR3 DNA is TGTGCCAGCAGCTTAGCGATGGACACAGATACGCAGTATTTT.

This clonotype was counted between two and nine times. V usage is TRBV12-3 or TRBV12-4 and J usage is TRBJ2-7, with D perhaps matching TRBD1 or TRBD2 (6 bases each). Trimming removed 5 bases from V and 5 bases from J, with 16 bases in between. The CDR3 consists of 14 residues. For the CDR3, the DNA is TGTGCCAGCAGTATCCGGGGGCCTCGGGACGAGCAGTACTTC. This encodes CASSIRGPRDEQYF.

This clonotype appeared many times. The chain uses TRBV6-2 or TRBV6-3 and TRBJ1-2, with D tentatively TRBD1 (5 bases). The V end lost 7 bases, the J end lost 5 bases, and 20 bases lay between the germline ends. The germline CDR1 and CDR2 sequences are MNHEY and SVGEGT. The CDR3 consists of 15 residues. The CDR3: CASTNSGGGYYGYTF. The CDR3 region has the DNA TGTGCCAGCACCAACTCCGGCGGGGGGTATTATGGCTACACCTTC.

CDR3 protein: CASSLSLTGEGSDTQYF. As DNA, the CDR3 is TGCGCCAGCAGCTTGTCTTTGACGGGCGAGGGGTCAGATACGCAGTATTTT. This rearrangement joins TRBV5-1 to TRBJ2-3; D possibly matches TRBD1 or TRBD2 (5 bases each). Trimming removed 1 base from V and 4 bases from J, with 19 bases in between. The CDR3 sequence is 17 residues long. Germline V lookup: CDR1 SGHRS, CDR2 YFSETQ.

The V call is TRBV12-3 or TRBV12-4, the J call TRBJ1-2; 8 bases match TRBD1. The CDR3 runs 15 residues. With V trimmed by 6 bases and J by 8 bases, 14 bases remained unmatched. CDR3 residues: CASSPTPDRGRGYTF. The CDR3 region has the DNA TGTGCCAGCAGCCCTACCCCCGACAGGGGCAGGGGCTACACCTTC.

In its sample, this clonotype was seen many times. V usage is TRBV28 and J usage is TRBJ2-3; 7 bases agree with TRBD2. After removal of 5 bases from V and 0 bases from J, the junction contained 5 bases not matched to a gene. The CDR3 loop spans 15 amino acids. CDR1 and CDR2 (germline): MDHEN, SYDVKM. The CDR3 reads CASSLYSGSTDTQYF. CDR3 coding DNA: TGTGCCAGCAGTCTGTATAGCGGGAGCACAGATACGCAGTATTTT.

A few counts support this clonotype. The rearrangement joins TRBV4-2 to TRBJ2-7; 8 nucleotides match TRBD2. The CDR3 is 16 residues long. Germline CDR1 reads LGHNA; CDR2 reads YNFKEQ. The V and J ends lost 0 bases and 3 bases, in that order; junction bases with no gene match: 7. CDR3 region: CASSQDSSGFFYEQYF. CDR3 bases: TGTGCCAGCAGCCAAGATTCTAGCGGGTTTTTCTACGAGCAGTACTTC.

This clonotype has a handful of counts. V gene TRBV6-1 combines with J gene TRBJ2-7; possibly TRBD2 for D (6 bases). In germline, CDR1 is MNHNS, CDR2 SASEGT. This CDR3 comprises 11 residues. Trimming removed 11 bases from V and 2 bases from J, with 10 bases in between. The CDR3 DNA is TGTGCCCTCGGAGGGCCCTACGAGCAGTACTTC. Protein: CALGGPYEQYF.

This chain links TRBV20-1 with TRBJ2-1; D is possibly TRBD2 (6 bases). V gave up 2 bases and J gave up 4 bases, with 18 bases separating them. Per the germline V gene, CDR1 is DFQATT and CDR2 is SNEGSKA (reference sequence). This CDR3 region has 16 residues. The CDR3 nucleotides read TGCAGTGCTAGACCCCGGGGCGGGGTTTTATACAATGAGCAGTTCTTC. Its translation is CSARPRGGVLYNEQFF.

The V and J genes are TRBV11-2 and TRBJ1-3; a possible D gene is TRBD1 (6 bases). The CDR3 has 15 residues. V lost 1 base to trimming and J lost 3 bases, with 10 bases between them. Germline V CDR1 and CDR2: SGHAT, FQNNGV. DNA for the CDR3: TGTGCCAGCAGCTTAGGACAGGTCTTTGGAAACACCATATATTTT. This encodes CASSLGQVFGNTIYF.

This clonotype was seen more than once but under ten times. The rearrangement links TRBV20-1 to TRBJ2-7; D is unclear. Trimming removed 1 base from V and 5 bases from J, with 9 bases in between. The CDR3 has 12 residues. Germline values: CDR1 DFQATT, CDR2 SNEGSKA (reference sequence). For the CDR3, the DNA is TGCAGTGCTAGAGTTGGGCCTAACGAGCAGTACTTC. Amino acids: CSARVGPNEQYF.

The V call is TRBV5-6, the J call TRBJ2-7; D ambiguous. The CDR3 is 15 amino acids. Trimming took off 4 bases at V and 4 bases at J, with 18 bases between the two ends. Germline assignment: CDR1 SGHDT and CDR2 YYEEEE. The CDR3 loop is CASSPNSGPIYEQYF. DNA for the CDR3: TGTGCCAGCAGCCCTAACTCAGGACCAATTTACGAGCAGTACTTC.

Remarks on this clonotype: At one of its ends the junction is not consistent with the germline gene, which may arise from a read error. The rearrangement joins TRBV9 to TRBJ2-1; D is unresolved. The CDR3 has 13 amino acids. The V gene's germline CDR1 is SGDLS and CDR2 YYNGEE. CDR3 sequence (DNA): TGTGCCTGCAGCCCCGTTCGGGACAATGAGCAGTTCTTC. It codes for CACSPVRDNEQFF.

This clonotype was seen a few times. This rearrangement joins TRBV12-3 or TRBV12-4 to TRBJ1-1; 7 bases are shared with TRBD1. J lost 6 bases, V lost 7 bases, and 8 bases had no gene match. The CDR3 extends over 13 amino acids. CDR3 in amino acids: CASKLTQGAEAFF. The DNA of the CDR3 is TGTGCCAGCAAATTAACTCAGGGGGCTGAAGCTTTCTTT.

The V gene is TRBV11-2, the J gene TRBJ2-1, with D perhaps matching TRBD1 (6 bases). CDR1 SGHAT and CDR2 FQNNGV come from the germline V gene. Trimming removed 5 bases at V and 8 bases at J, with 16 bases between. The CDR3 loop spans 14 amino acids. Written as DNA, the CDR3 is TGTGCCAGCAGCAAGAGCGCAGGGGTGGATGAGCAGTTCTTC. Its translation: CASSKSAGVDEQFF.

The chain has TRBV20-1 and TRBJ2-5; D possibly matches TRBD1 or TRBD2 (6 bases each). Germline CDR1 is DFQATT and CDR2 is SNEGSKA (reference sequence). V lost 1 base and J lost 5, with 14 bases in between. The CDR3 extends over 14 amino acids. The DNA for the CDR3 is TGCAGTGCTAGAGTGCCGGGGGCTGCCGAGACCCAGTACTTC. This gives the protein CSARVPGAAETQYF.

This clonotype was seen only a few times. The chain has TRBV7-9 and TRBJ1-5, with D maybe TRBD1 (5 bases). The ends were cut back, 3 bases at V and 3 bases at J, with 12 bases in the middle. CDR1 and CDR2 from the germline V gene are SEHNR and FQNEAQ (reference sequence). The CDR3 contains 15 residues. CDR3 bases: TGTGCCAGCAGCTTGGGACGAGGTTACAATCAGCCCCAGCATTTT. Protein sequence: CASSLGRGYNQPQHF.

This clonotype was picked up a small number of times. The chain is built from TRBV4-3 and TRBJ2-5, with D maybe TRBD2 (5 bases). The CDR3 consists of 15 residues. Germline-derived CDR1 and CDR2 are LGHNA and YSLEER. V lost 0 bases, J lost 1 base, and 9 bases lay in between. CDR3 in amino acids: CASSQDPGFQETQYF. In DNA, the CDR3 is TGCGCCAGCAGCCAAGATCCGGGGTTCCAAGAGACCCAGTACTTC.

This clonotype appeared once. V gene TRBV29-1 combines with J gene TRBJ2-2; D unclear. Germline V lookup: CDR1 SQVTM, CDR2 ANQGSEA. This CDR3 spans 13 amino acids. The V and J ends lost 3 bases and 4 bases respectively, with 9 bases between them. This CDR3 reads CSVDIGFTGELFF. For the CDR3, the DNA is TGCAGCGTTGATATTGGGTTCACCGGGGAGCTGTTTTTT.

The chain has TRBV12-3 or TRBV12-4 and TRBJ1-1, with D possibly TRBD1 on 5 matching bases. There are 15 residues in the CDR3. The V and J ends lost 7 bases and 10 bases respectively, with 25 bases between them. The CDR3 DNA reads as TGTGCCAGCACCGAAACAACCGAACGACCGGGGGTAGCTTTCTTT. This gives the protein CASTETTERPGVAFF.

This clonotype was seen at least ten times. The chain recombines TRBV20-1 with TRBJ2-7; TRBD2 aligns across 9 bases. V shed 6 bases and J 1 base; nucleotides not matched to a gene: 13. The CDR3 has 16 residues. Germline lookup yields CDR1 DFQATT and CDR2 SNEGSKA (reference sequence). The CDR3 DNA sequence: TGCAGTGCACATGGTAGCGGGAGAGTAAATTCCTACGAGCAGTACTTC. Its translation: CSAHGSGRVNSYEQYF.

This clonotype was observed a handful of times. The chain carries TRBV10-3 and TRBJ1-2; tentatively, D is TRBD1 (5 bases). CDR1 ENHRY and CDR2 SYGVKD come from the germline V gene. CDR3 length: 13 residues. V lost 4 bases and J 3 bases, leaving 9 bases between the germline ends. Written as DNA, the CDR3 is TGTGCCATCAGTGTGAGGGGCGACTATGGCTACACCTTC. It translates to CAISVRGDYGYTF.

This clonotype was seen a few times. The chain has TRBV9 and TRBJ1-1; 7 bases fit TRBD1. CDR1 is SGDLS and CDR2 is YYNGEE in the germline V gene. This CDR3 has 14 residues. V lost 3 bases and J lost 6; bases outside the gene matches: 8. The CDR3, as DNA: TGTGCCAGCAGCGCCACAGGGGTTACTGCTGAAGCTTTCTTT. Its protein is CASSATGVTAEAFF. The full variable domain, with the rest looked up from reference TRBV9 and TRBJ1-1, is DSGVTQTPKHLITATGQRVTLRCSPRSGDLSVYWYQQSLDQGLQFLIQYYNGEERAKGNILERFSAQQFPDLHSELNLSSLELGDSALYFCASSATGVTAEAFFGQGTRLTVV.